The 28 T cell receptor beta chains presented below share a single source sample, sequenced in a study of technical replicates of blood from four donors (dated 2017 in TCRdb). The library relied on the immunoSEQ multiplex PCR assay. TCRdb took this table from immuneACCESS and kept in-frame rearrangements with V and J called. Such tables lack part of the clones; where checked against another copy, unresolved V genes explain under half of the gap, and the rest is unexplained. The sample yields approximately 76,000 clones; around 86% were counted once. The ten largest clones add up to roughly 4.5% of the sample. Sequencing was carried out using PBMCs. The source is a human donor in good health. Some clones in this sample may be carry-over from other donors' samples.

V is TRBV6-1 and J is TRBJ1-4; D remains unclear. The CDR3 runs 15 residues. With 0 bases removed from V and 3 bases from J, the gap between germline ends came to 8 bases. The germline gives CDR1 MNHNS, CDR2 SASEGT. CDR3 bases: TGTGCCAGCAGTGAAGCGGACGGGGCTAATGAAAAACTGTTTTTT. Translated: CASSEADGANEKLFF.

The rearrangement joins TRBV6-6 to TRBJ2-1; 11 positions agree with TRBD2. The CDR3 length is 15 residues. Germline lookup yields CDR1 MNHNY and CDR2 SVGAGI (reference sequence). J was trimmed by 7 bases and V by 6 bases; bases with no gene match: 8. CDR3 loop: CASSPTSGKGNEQFF. CDR3 nucleotides: TGTGCCAGCAGCCCGACTAGCGGGAAAGGAAATGAGCAGTTCTTC.

V gene TRBV11-2 combines with J gene TRBJ1-2; 9 nucleotides line up with TRBD1. Germline trimming cut 5 bases from V and 4 bases from J; bases unmatched to any gene: 8. Per the germline V gene, CDR1 is SGHAT and CDR2 is FQNNGV. This CDR3 region has 15 residues. The CDR3 here is CASSGTGGRSYGYTF. DNA of the CDR3: TGTGCCAGCAGCGGAACAGGGGGCAGAAGCTATGGCTACACCTTC.

The gene calls are TRBV7-9 and TRBJ1-2, with a possible D match to TRBD1 (5 bases). V lost 5 bases and J 4 bases, leaving 14 bases between the germline ends. The CDR3 loop spans 14 amino acids. CDR1 is SEHNR and CDR2 is FQNEAQ in the germline V gene (reference sequence). The CDR3 here is CASSPGGRIYGYTF. The CDR3 coding sequence is TGTGCCAGCAGCCCGGGGGGAAGGATCTATGGCTACACCTTC.

The rearrangement joins TRBV15 to TRBJ2-1, with 11 bases aligning to TRBD2. Germline CDR1 LNHNV, CDR2 YYDKDF (reference sequence). The V segment lost 5 bases and the J segment 4 bases; nucleotides outside the gene matches: 7. The CDR3 extends over 16 amino acids. The CDR3 region has the DNA TGTGCCACCAGCGGCTTACTAGCGGGAGATTACAATGAGCAGTTCTTC. Translated, it gives CATSGLLAGDYNEQFF.

The V call is TRBV2, the J call TRBJ2-7; TRBD2 is a possible D gene (6 bases). CDR3 size: 14 residues. CDR1 is SNHLY and CDR2 is FYNNEI in the germline V gene. Deletions cut 6 bases from V and 4 bases from J, with 16 bases between. CDR3 nucleotides: TGTGCCAGCAGGCCCCTCGTTAGCGGATACGAGCAGTACTTC. Protein sequence: CASRPLVSGYEQYF.

This clone has only a few counts. V and J are TRBV30 and TRBJ1-1; D ambiguous. The germline V gene encodes CDR1 GTSNPN and CDR2 SVGIG (reference sequence). The CDR3 spans 13 residues. Trimming cost V 1 base and J 1 base, with 7 bases left between them. CDR3 DNA: TGTGCCTGGAGTGATTTGAGGAACACTGAAGCTTTCTTT. It specifies CAWSDLRNTEAFF.

The chain's CDR3 is CASSQRLSGFSGANVLTF. CDR3 DNA: TGTGCCAGCAGCCAACGACTGAGCGGGTTTTCTGGGGCCAACGTCCTGACTTTC. The chain links TRBV4-2 to TRBJ2-6; D perhaps matches TRBD2 (6 bases). The V end lost 2 bases, the J end lost 1 base, and 15 bases lay between the germline ends. The CDR3 runs 18 residues. Germline assignment: CDR1 LGHNA and CDR2 YNFKEQ.

The chain carries TRBV7-9 and TRBJ1-6; 8 bases map to TRBD1. The CDR3 has 14 amino acids. Per the germline V gene, CDR1 is SEHNR and CDR2 is FQNEAQ (reference sequence). Germline trimming cut 5 bases from V and 10 bases from J; bases unmatched to any gene: 7. CDR3 bases: TGTGCCAGCAGCCCCGGACAGGGAAACTCACCCCTCCACTTT. Translated: CASSPGQGNSPLHF.

CDR3: CASGRSGEETQYF. In nucleotides, the CDR3 is TGTGCCAGCGGAAGGTCTGGGGAGGAGACCCAGTACTTC. V is TRBV2 and J is TRBJ2-5, with D tentatively TRBD2 (5 bases). Per the germline V gene, CDR1 is SNHLY and CDR2 is FYNNEI. V gave up 8 bases and J gave up 5 bases, with 15 bases separating them. This CDR3 has 13 amino acids.

The chain uses TRBV11-3 and TRBJ2-1; the D is unclear. Trimming left V 0 bases short and J 3 bases short, with 6 bases between. This CDR3 region has 14 residues. Germline values: CDR1 SGHNT, CDR2 YENEEA. The CDR3 region has the DNA TGTGCCAGCAGCTTAGATCCCAGCTACAATGAGCAGTTCTTC. Its protein product is CASSLDPSYNEQFF.

This clone occurred once. The J gene is TRBJ1-2, the V gene TRBV18, with 7 nucleotides matching TRBD1. The CDR3 covers 12 residues. From germline, CDR1 is KGHSH and CDR2 LQKENI. V lost 3 bases, J lost 7 bases, and 2 bases stayed unmatched. The CDR3 DNA reads as TGTGCCAGCTCACCGGACAGGTTTGGCTACACCTTC. Protein product: CASSPDRFGYTF.

This chain links TRBV7-7 with TRBJ2-1; TRBD2 might be the D (5 bases). This CDR3 comprises 13 residues. The V end lost 1 base, the J end lost 9 bases, and 10 bases lay between the germline ends. Germline CDR1 reads SSHAT; CDR2 reads FNYEAQ (reference sequence). The CDR3 loop reads CASSLELGVEQFF. CDR3 in DNA: TGTGCCAGCAGCTTAGAACTAGGAGTTGAGCAGTTCTTC.

Notes on this clone: This CDR3 is also generated by other DNA sequences in the sample. CDR3 nucleotides: TGTGCCAGCAGCGTAGGGACTCAAGAGACCCAGTACTTC. Its protein product is CASSVGTQETQYF. V is TRBV9 and J is TRBJ2-5; a weak D match, TRBD2 (5 bases). This CDR3 has 13 amino acids. The germline V and J ends were trimmed by 0 bases and 2 bases, with 5 bases remaining between them. Germline CDR1 and CDR2: SGDLS and YYNGEE.

The rearrangement joins TRBV29-1 to TRBJ1-1, with TRBD1 matching 9 bases. J was trimmed by 11 bases and V by 5 bases; bases with no gene match: 18. The CDR3 is 15 residues long. CDR1 and CDR2 (germline): SQVTM, ANQGSEA. This CDR3 is CSVYKGTGLGLVAFF. The CDR3, as DNA: TGCAGCGTTTATAAGGGGACAGGGTTGGGTTTGGTGGCTTTCTTT.

V gene TRBV4-3 combines with J gene TRBJ1-2; tentative D call: TRBD1 (6 bases). V lost 3 bases to trimming and J lost 8 bases, with 22 bases between them. The CDR3 has 16 residues. CDR1 and CDR2 from the germline V gene are LGHNA and YSLEER. The CDR3 DNA is TGCGCCAGCAGCCACGTGACCTCAGGGACACCTCGGGGCTACACCTTC. Translated, it gives CASSHVTSGTPRGYTF.

This chain links TRBV7-9 with TRBJ2-7; 9 bases match TRBD1. The CDR3 is made up of 15 amino acids. V dropped 1 base and J dropped 6; count of bases not matched to a gene: 7. Germline V gene data show CDR1 as SEHNR and CDR2 as FQNEAQ (reference sequence). The CDR3 sequence: CASSLGMGQGAEQYF. CDR3 bases: TGTGCCAGCAGCTTAGGAATGGGACAGGGTGCCGAGCAGTACTTC.

This clone was recorded once. CDR3 DNA: TGTGCCAGCAGTTGGGCTGGTAGGTACCAAGAGACCCAGTACTTC. Protein sequence: CASSWAGRYQETQYF. The genes are TRBV28 and TRBJ2-5; D ambiguous. This CDR3 comprises 15 residues. From germline, CDR1 is MDHEN and CDR2 SYDVKM. Trimming pared 4 bases from V and 0 bases from J, leaving 12 bases between.

The CDR3, as DNA: TGTGCCAGCAGCTTGTCTAGCGGGGGATACGAGCAGTACTTC. Amino acids: CASSLSSGGYEQYF. This chain uses TRBV5-4 with TRBJ2-7, with 10 bases aligning to TRBD2. CDR3 length: 14 amino acids. CDR1 and CDR2 from the germline V gene are SGHNT and YYREEE (reference sequence). Germline trimming cut 1 base from V and 4 bases from J; bases unmatched to any gene: 2.

This clone showed up many times. The rearrangement joins TRBV6-4 to TRBJ2-3; 9 bases are shared with TRBD2. Germline-derived CDR1 and CDR2 are MRHNA and SNTAGT. CDR3 size: 16 residues. Trimming took 3 bases from V and 2 from J; bases not matched to a gene: 6. The CDR3 coding sequence is TGTGCCAGCAGTGAGACGGGCGGGGGGGCCACAGATACGCAGTATTTT. This encodes CASSETGGGATDTQYF.

This sequence joins TRBV4-3 and TRBJ2-3; TRBD2 matches 10 bases. This CDR3 spans 17 amino acids. J gave up 4 bases and V 0 bases, and 7 bases lay outside the gene matches. Germline CDR1 LGHNA, CDR2 YSLEER. CDR3 amino acids: CASSQDLSGGGPDTQYF. The CDR3 DNA reads TGCGCCAGCAGCCAAGATCTGAGCGGGGGGGGCCCAGATACGCAGTATTTT.

This chain joins TRBV19 and TRBJ2-3, with TRBD2 matching over 8 bases. The germline V gene encodes CDR1 LNHDA and CDR2 SQIVND (reference sequence). Trimming removed 6 bases from V and 2 bases from J; junction bases left unmatched: 7. This CDR3 has 15 residues. The CDR3 is CASRPIAGNTDTQYF. The DNA of the CDR3 is TGTGCCAGTAGGCCGATAGCGGGGAACACAGATACGCAGTATTTT. The complete variable domain, with remaining parts taken from reference TRBV19 and TRBJ2-3, reads DGGITQSPKYLFRKEGQNVTLSCEQNLNHDAMYWYRQDPGQGLRLIYYSQIVNDFQKGDIAEGYSVSREKKESFPLTVTSAQKNPTAFYLCASRPIAGNTDTQYFGPGTRLTVL.

The table lists this clone with a few counts. The chain combines TRBV10-3 with TRBJ1-1; 7 positions agree with TRBD1. The CDR3 has 14 residues. Germline CDR1 and CDR2: ENHRY and SYGVKD. V was pared by 2 bases and J by 5 bases, with 5 bases of the junction left unmatched. The CDR3 DNA follows: TGTGCCATCAGTGAGGTCCAGGGGGGAACTGAAGCTTTCTTT. Residues: CAISEVQGGTEAFF.

The chain recombines TRBV29-1 with TRBJ2-5, with D possibly being TRBD2 (6 bases). The CDR3 has 12 amino acids. The germline gives CDR1 SQVTM, CDR2 ANQGSEA. V gave up 5 bases and J gave up 2 bases, with 9 bases separating them. The CDR3, as DNA: TGCAGCGTTTGGGGAGGTCAAGAGACCCAGTACTTC. Residues: CSVWGGQETQYF.

This rearrangement joins TRBV9 to TRBJ1-5; weak D call: TRBD1 (5 bases). Trimming removed 0 bases from V and 4 bases from J, with 5 bases in between. The CDR3 extends over 13 amino acids. Germline V lookup: CDR1 SGDLS, CDR2 YYNGEE. The CDR3 sequence: CASSVGQNQPQHF. In DNA, the CDR3 is TGTGCCAGCAGCGTAGGACAGAATCAGCCCCAGCATTTT. The variable domain in full, with the rest retrieved from reference TRBV9 and TRBJ1-5, is DSGVTQTPKHLITATGQRVTLRCSPRSGDLSVYWYQQSLDQGLQFLIQYYNGEERAKGNILERFSAQQFPDLHSELNLSSLELGDSALYFCASSVGQNQPQHFGDGTRLSIL.

The chain couples TRBV7-3 to TRBJ2-1; D is ambiguous. From germline, CDR1 is SGHTA and CDR2 FQGTGA. The CDR3 has 13 amino acids. The germline V and J ends were trimmed by 5 bases and 10 bases, with 15 bases remaining between them. CDR3 region: CASSPPGRREQFF. CDR3 DNA sequence: TGTGCCAGCAGCCCTCCGGGTAGGAGAGAGCAGTTCTTC.

The chain employs TRBV5-1 and TRBJ2-5; 13 bases map to TRBD2. This CDR3 spans 15 amino acids. Germline CDR1 SGHRS, CDR2 YFSETQ. With V trimmed by 4 bases and J by 1 base, 1 base remained unmatched. This chain's CDR3 is CASSRTSGSQETQYF. The DNA of the CDR3 is TGCGCCAGCAGCCGGACTAGCGGGAGCCAAGAGACCCAGTACTTC.

This chain connects TRBV11-3 to TRBJ2-3; weak D call: TRBD2 (5 bases). In germline, CDR1 is SGHNT, CDR2 YENEEA. This CDR3 has 14 residues. V was shortened by 4 bases and J by 4 bases, with 12 bases between the two germline ends. In nucleotides, the CDR3 is TGTGCCAGCAGCTCCGGACTCGGCGCAGATACGCAGTATTTT. Protein sequence: CASSSGLGADTQYF.